One and the same sample provided the 17 T cell receptor beta chains below, sequenced in a study of OX40 agonist ivuxolimab in advanced cancers. The protocol was immunoSEQ multiplex PCR, while the TCRdb copy is restricted to in-frame clones and leaves out a portion. The sample contains under 80,000 clones, 80% to 90% of which appear only once. Specimen: CD4+ or CD8+ T cells sorted from blood, collected in a trial of the OX40 agonist ivuxolimab. These receptors all stem from an adult with an advanced solid tumor such as melanoma, head and neck, liver or kidney cancer.

This clone was recorded only once. This chain links TRBV7-2 with TRBJ1-4; no firm D call. CDR3 length: 15 residues. V was trimmed by 1 base and J by 0 bases, leaving 6 bases between them. Germline V CDR1 and CDR2: SGHTA, FQGNSA. The CDR3 DNA follows: TGTGCCAGCAGCTTAGGACGTGCAACTAATGAAAAACTGTTTTTT. Protein: CASSLGRATNEKLFF.

This sequence joins TRBV18 and TRBJ2-7; D gene uncertain. The CDR3 runs 14 residues. The germline CDR1 and CDR2 sequences are KGHSH and LQKENI. V shed 2 bases and J shed 2 bases, with 10 bases lying between them. The CDR3 spells CASSPYSAPYEQYF. CDR3 coding DNA: TGTGCCAGCTCACCATATTCGGCGCCCTACGAGCAGTACTTC.

V gene TRBV7-2 combines with J gene TRBJ1-4, with D perhaps TRBD1 (6 bases). V lost 4 bases and J 2 bases, leaving 8 bases between the germline ends. Germline V gene lookup returns CDR1 SGHTA and CDR2 FQGNSA. The CDR3 loop spans 14 amino acids. DNA of the CDR3: TGTGCCAGCAGCTCACAGGGCACTAATGAAAAACTGTTTTTT. It codes for CASSSQGTNEKLFF.

J is TRBJ2-3 and V is TRBV29-1; 10 nucleotides agree with TRBD2. The CDR3 contains 15 residues. Germline trimming cut 6 bases from V and 3 bases from J; bases unmatched to any gene: 9. Germline CDR1 is SQVTM and CDR2 is ANQGSEA. In DNA, the CDR3 is TGCAGCGTGGGGACGATTAGCGGGAGGACAGATACGCAGTATTTT. Protein sequence: CSVGTISGRTDTQYF.

The chain carries TRBV2 and TRBJ2-3, with D possibly being TRBD2 (5 bases). The CDR3 runs 14 residues. V lost 1 base to trimming and J lost 3 bases, with 8 bases between them. Germline V gene lookup returns CDR1 SNHLY and CDR2 FYNNEI. The CDR3 region is CASSEDGVTDTQYF. The CDR3 DNA reads TGTGCCAGCAGTGAAGACGGGGTAACAGATACGCAGTATTTT.

CDR3 sequence (DNA): TGTGCCAGCAGCTTAAGTCCGGGGGTTACTGAAGCTTTCTTT. Its protein is CASSLSPGVTEAFF. This chain links TRBV7-3 with TRBJ1-1, with D possibly being TRBD1 (5 bases). Germline CDR1 and CDR2: SGHTA and FQGTGA. The CDR3 contains 14 residues. Trimming removed 1 base at V and 5 bases at J, with 11 bases between. Together with reference TRBV7-3 and TRBJ1-1, the CDR3 gives the full variable domain: GAGVSQTPSNKVTEKGKYVELRCDPISGHTALYWYRQSLGQGPEFLIYFQGTGAADDSGLPNDRFFAVRPEGSVSTLKIQRTERGDSAVYLCASSLSPGVTEAFFGQGTRLTVV.

The V call is TRBV6-5, the J call TRBJ2-5, with D possibly called TRBD1 or TRBD2 (5 bases each). This CDR3 comprises 15 residues. Between the trimmed V and J ends, which lost 0 bases and 4 bases, there was a span of 12 bases. Looked up from germline, CDR1 is MNHEY and CDR2 is SVGAGI. CDR3 loop: CASSYSYAGRETQYF. The CDR3 DNA sequence: TGTGCCAGCAGTTACTCCTATGCAGGGAGAGAGACCCAGTACTTC.

Concerning this clone: Its ends do not fully match the called genes, so a read error is possible. Other DNA sequences in the same sample also yield this CDR3. The rearrangement links TRBV28 to TRBJ1-2; 7 positions agree with TRBD1. CDR3 length equals 14 residues. Germline CDR1 is MDHEN and CDR2 is SYDVKM. CDR3 in DNA: TGTGCCAGCAACACAGGGGAGGCCAACTATGGCTATACCTTC. Translating it yields CASNTGEANYGYTF.

The chain is built from TRBV10-3 and TRBJ2-7, with D perhaps TRBD1 or TRBD2 (7 bases each). Germline V gene data show CDR1 as ENHRY and CDR2 as SYGVKD. Trimming left V 3 bases short and J 1 base short, with 13 bases between. This CDR3 region has 15 residues. The CDR3 protein is CAISEGGGSSYEQYF. The CDR3, as DNA: TGTGCCATCAGTGAAGGGGGCGGGAGTTCCTACGAGCAGTACTTC.

This chain links TRBV5-5 with TRBJ1-4; 7 nucleotides line up with TRBD1. The germline CDR1 and CDR2 sequences are SGHKS and YYEKEE (reference sequence). J lost 7 bases, V lost 4 bases, and 16 bases had no gene match. This CDR3 has 17 amino acids. The DNA of the CDR3 is TGTGCCAGCAGCCCCAAAGCCCCAACAGGGGCGGGTGAAAAACTGTTTTTT. Residues: CASSPKAPTGAGEKLFF.

This clone was seen only a few times. The rearrangement links TRBV27 to TRBJ1-5; weak D call: TRBD1 (5 bases). V lost 8 bases to trimming and J lost 2 bases, with 13 bases between them. The CDR3 covers 14 residues. CDR1 and CDR2 from the germline V gene are MNHEY and SMNVEV (reference sequence). This chain's CDR3 is CASGRVQGNQPQHF. The CDR3 DNA reads as TGTGCCAGCGGCAGGGTACAGGGCAATCAGCCCCAGCATTTT.

The table lists this clone with a count of one. The chain employs TRBV11-2 and TRBJ2-1; D ambiguous. This CDR3 comprises 14 residues. Germline CDR1 is SGHAT and CDR2 is FQNNGV. V gave up 5 bases and J gave up 6 bases, with 14 bases separating them. This CDR3 reads CASSPLIVGNEQFF. CDR3 DNA: TGTGCCAGCAGCCCGCTTATTGTGGGCAATGAGCAGTTCTTC.

The genes are TRBV7-9 and TRBJ2-3; 7 nucleotides agree with TRBD2. Germline V CDR1 and CDR2: SEHNR, FQNEAQ (reference sequence). V lost 5 bases, J lost 1 base, and 9 bases stayed unmatched. This CDR3 region has 16 residues. CDR3 loop: CASSDTGRRGTDTQYF. CDR3 DNA sequence: TGTGCCAGCAGCGACACCGGGAGGAGGGGCACAGATACGCAGTATTTT.

V and J are TRBV9 and TRBJ2-3; maybe TRBD2 (5 bases). CDR1 and CDR2 from the germline V gene are SGDLS and YYNGEE. The CDR3 runs 16 residues. V dropped 0 bases and J dropped 4 bases, with 15 bases sitting between them. CDR3 DNA sequence: TGTGCCAGCAGCGTAGGCTCTAGCCGGGTTGCAGATACGCAGTATTTT. Encoded protein: CASSVGSSRVADTQYF.

The chain employs TRBV18 and TRBJ2-7; 7 bases are shared with TRBD1. V was pared by 3 bases and J by 5 bases, with 4 bases of the junction left unmatched. The germline V gene has CDR1 KGHSH and CDR2 LQKENI. The CDR3 covers 13 residues. CDR3 bases: TGTGCCAGCTCACCGATCGACAGGGACGAGCAGTACTTC. Its translation is CASSPIDRDEQYF.

This chain links TRBV30 with TRBJ1-3, with a weak D call TRBD1 (5 bases). The germline CDR1 and CDR2 sequences are GTSNPN and SVGIG (reference sequence). Between the trimmed V and J ends, which lost 0 bases and 2 bases, there was a span of 11 bases. This CDR3 has 15 amino acids. CDR3: CAWSVLLGAGNTIYF. The CDR3 DNA follows: TGTGCCTGGAGTGTGCTTCTAGGGGCTGGAAACACCATATATTTT.

This sequence joins TRBV6-1 and TRBJ2-7; 10 bases line up with TRBD2. Germline lookup yields CDR1 MNHNS and CDR2 SASEGT. This CDR3 is built from 14 residues. With V trimmed by 2 bases and J by 7 bases, 5 bases remained unmatched. The CDR3 is CASSEMGSGGEQYF. The CDR3 bases are TGTGCCAGCAGTGAAATGGGTAGCGGGGGGGAGCAGTACTTC.